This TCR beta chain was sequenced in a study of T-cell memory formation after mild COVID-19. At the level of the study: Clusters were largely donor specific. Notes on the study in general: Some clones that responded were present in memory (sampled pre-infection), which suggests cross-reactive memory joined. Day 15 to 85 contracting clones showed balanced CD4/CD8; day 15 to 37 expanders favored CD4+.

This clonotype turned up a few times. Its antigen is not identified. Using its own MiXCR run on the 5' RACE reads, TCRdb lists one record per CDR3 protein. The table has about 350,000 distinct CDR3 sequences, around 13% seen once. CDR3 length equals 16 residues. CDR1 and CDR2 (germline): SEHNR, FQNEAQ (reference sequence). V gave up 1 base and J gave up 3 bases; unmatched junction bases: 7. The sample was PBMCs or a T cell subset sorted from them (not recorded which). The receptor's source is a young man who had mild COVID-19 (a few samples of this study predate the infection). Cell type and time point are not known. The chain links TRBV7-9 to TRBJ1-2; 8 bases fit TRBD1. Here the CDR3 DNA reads TGTGCCAGCAGCTTAGGGGCAGGGGGCGCTGACTATGGCTACACCTTC. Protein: CASSLGAGGADYGYTF.